The 18 T cell receptor beta chains below come from one sample, sequenced in a study of T-cell reconstitution after alpha-beta-depleted transplantation in children. The library targeted TCRbeta and was prepared with unique molecular identifiers. TCRdb reprocessed the PCR reads with MiXCR, giving one entry per CDR3 protein. The sample yields about 500,000 distinct CDR3 sequences, less than 35% seen once. The specimen comprised PBMCs from the stem cell graft donor, sampled from the stem cell graft. These receptors were taken from a human donor who donated a stem cell graft to a child with aplastic anemia.

This clonotype showed up just a few times. V gene TRBV7-3 combines with J gene TRBJ2-1; D is possibly TRBD2 (6 bases). The CDR3 covers 14 residues. Germline V gene lookup returns CDR1 SGHTA and CDR2 FQGTGA. With 1 base removed from V and 4 bases from J, the gap between germline ends came to 8 bases. The CDR3, as DNA: TGTGCCAGCAGCTTAATAGCGGAATACAATGAGCAGTTCTTC. Translated, it gives CASSLIAEYNEQFF.

The V call is TRBV30, the J call TRBJ1-1; 9 bases agree with TRBD1. The CDR3 is made up of 13 amino acids. CDR1 is GTSNPN, CDR2 SVGIG, per germline (reference sequence). Unmatched junction bases numbered 4, after V lost 4 bases and J lost 4 bases. Written as DNA, the CDR3 is TGTGCCTGGAACCGGGACAGGGTCACTGAAGCTTTCTTT. Translation: CAWNRDRVTEAFF.

The chain employs TRBV7-9 and TRBJ2-1, with D unresolved. Per germline, CDR1 SEHNR and CDR2 FQNEAQ (reference sequence). The CDR3 is 14 residues long. V gave up 5 bases and J gave up 4 bases, with 12 bases separating them. CDR3 amino acids: CASSPGSPYNEQFF. CDR3 nucleotide sequence: TGTGCCAGCAGCCCCGGGTCTCCGTACAATGAGCAGTTCTTC.

This clonotype turned up a few times. This chain links TRBV29-1 with TRBJ1-1, with 10 bases aligning to TRBD1. Germline CDR1 is SQVTM and CDR2 is ANQGSEA. The CDR3 totals 13 residues. V shed 7 bases and J 5 bases; nucleotides not matched to a gene: 7. The CDR3 loop is CSARTGGVTEAFF. The DNA of the CDR3 is TGCAGCGCCCGGACAGGGGGAGTAACTGAAGCTTTCTTT.

This clonotype was found once. The J gene is TRBJ1-2, the V gene TRBV5-1; D gene uncertain. With 0 bases removed from V and 2 bases from J, the gap between germline ends came to 8 bases. This CDR3 comprises 14 residues. The germline gives CDR1 SGHRS, CDR2 YFSETQ. CDR3 loop: CASSLVGENYGYTF. CDR3 bases: TGCGCCAGCAGCTTGGTTGGGGAAAACTATGGCTACACCTTC.

The V call is TRBV10-3, the J call TRBJ2-7, with TRBD2 matching over 8 bases. This CDR3 is built from 14 residues. Trimming at V came to 5 bases and at J to 0 bases, leaving 3 bases not matched to a gene. Germline lookup yields CDR1 ENHRY and CDR2 SYGVKD. The CDR3 loop reads CAISRSGGSYEQYF. Here the CDR3 DNA reads TGTGCCATCAGTCGGAGCGGGGGCTCCTACGAGCAGTACTTC.

The CDR3 loop is CASSSAQTGTGDADTQYF. The CDR3 nucleotides are TGTGCCAGCAGCTCCGCACAAACCGGGACAGGGGACGCAGATACGCAGTATTTT. The V call is TRBV11-1, the J call TRBJ2-3; 10 nucleotides match TRBD1. V was clipped by 4 bases and J by 4 bases; unmatched bases: 14. This CDR3 comprises 18 residues. From germline, CDR1 is SGHAT and CDR2 FQDESV (reference sequence). Supplemented by reference TRBV11-1 and TRBJ2-3, the full variable domain reads EAEVAQSPRYKITEKSQAVAFWCDPISGHATLYWYRQILGQGPELLVQFQDESVVDDSQLPKDRFSAERLKGVDSTLKIQPAELGDSAMYLCASSSAQTGTGDADTQYFGPGTRLTVL.

The chain couples TRBV27 to TRBJ2-7; D is tentatively TRBD1 or TRBD2 (5 bases each). Germline CDR1 and CDR2: MNHEY and SMNVEV (reference sequence). The V end was cut by 8 bases, the J end by 0 bases, with 8 bases between. The length of the CDR3 is 12 residues. The CDR3 nucleotides are TGTGCCAGCGGGGACGGCTCCTACGAGCAGTACGTC. Its protein is CASGDGSYEQYV.

This clonotype came up a few times. The chain recombines TRBV6-5 with TRBJ2-2; no clear D gene. V shed 6 bases and J shed 2 bases, with 10 bases lying between them. The V gene's germline CDR1 is MNHEY and CDR2 SVGAGI. The CDR3 spans 14 residues. CDR3 nucleotides: TGTGCCAGCAGCTTTACTTATAACACCGGGGAGCTGTTTTTT. This sequence encodes CASSFTYNTGELFF.

The chain links TRBV7-2 to TRBJ1-6; no clear D. Germline V gene lookup returns CDR1 SGHTA and CDR2 FQGNSA. CDR3 size: 16 residues. V was trimmed by 4 bases and J by 6 bases, leaving 16 bases between them. DNA for the CDR3: TGTGCCAGCAGCTCGAGGGCCCCGTATGGTAATTCACCCCTCCACTTT. Translating gives CASSSRAPYGNSPLHF.

This clonotype has a handful of counts. This chain connects TRBV7-2 to TRBJ2-3, with 9 bases fitting TRBD2. Unmatched junction bases numbered 5, after V lost 1 base and J lost 0 bases. There are 17 residues in the CDR3. CDR1 SGHTA and CDR2 FQGNSA come from the germline V gene. This chain's CDR3 is CASSLVALAGSTDTQYF. CDR3 nucleotide sequence: TGTGCCAGCAGCTTAGTCGCGCTAGCGGGAAGCACAGATACGCAGTATTTT.

The chain employs TRBV12-3 or TRBV12-4 and TRBJ1-2; D is possibly TRBD1 (5 bases). The CDR3 has 12 amino acids. V gave up 7 bases and J gave up 8 bases, with 14 bases separating them. CDR3 coding DNA: TGTGCCAGCACCACAGGCCCTAAAGGCTACACCTTC. As protein: CASTTGPKGYTF.

The rearrangement uses TRBV6-1 and TRBJ1-5; perhaps TRBD1 as D (5 bases). CDR1 is MNHNS and CDR2 is SASEGT in the germline V gene. Deletions cut 1 base from V and 7 bases from J, with 14 bases between. This CDR3 has 15 residues. The CDR3 DNA is TGTGCCAGCAGTGAAGAATGGACACCCCTGCAGCCCCAGCATTTT. Amino acid sequence: CASSEEWTPLQPQHF.

The V and J genes are TRBV29-1 and TRBJ2-5; D is perhaps TRBD1 (6 bases). The CDR3 totals 12 residues. Germline V gives CDR1 SQVTM, CDR2 ANQGSEA. V shed 7 bases and J shed 5 bases, with 14 bases lying between them. CDR3 loop: CSGTDRSETQYF. In DNA form, the CDR3 reads TGCAGCGGGACTGACAGGTCCGAGACCCAGTACTTC.

The chain links TRBV30 to TRBJ2-2, with TRBD1 identical over 8 bases. V was pared by 4 bases and J by 7 bases, with 11 bases of the junction left unmatched. CDR3 length equals 15 residues. Germline CDR1 reads GTSNPN; CDR2 reads SVGIG (reference sequence). In DNA form, the CDR3 reads TGTGCCTGGACCCTACAGGGGGTCAGCTTCGGGGAGCTGTTTTTT. Its translation is CAWTLQGVSFGELFF. The full variable domain, rest sourced from reference TRBV30 and TRBJ2-2, is SQTIHQWPATLVQPVGSPLSLECTVEGTSNPNLYWYRQAAGRGLQLLFYSVGIGQISSEVPQNLSASRPQDRQFILSSKKLLLSDSGFYLCAWTLQGVSFGELFFGEGSRLTVL.

This clonotype was picked up a small number of times. The rearrangement links TRBV20-1 to TRBJ2-5; 9 bases align to TRBD1. V trimming: 2 bases; J trimming: 2 bases; junction bases outside the gene matches: 6. The germline V gene has CDR1 DFQATT and CDR2 SNEGSKA (reference sequence). This CDR3 has 15 amino acids. The CDR3 sequence: CSARSPDRGQETQYF. The CDR3 DNA follows: TGCAGTGCTAGATCGCCGGACAGGGGACAAGAGACCCAGTACTTC.

This clonotype was picked up many times. The chain is built from TRBV24-1 and TRBJ1-2; perhaps TRBD1 as D (5 bases). Trimming stripped 9 bases from V and 8 bases from J, with 18 bases between. The length of the CDR3 is 13 residues. Germline-derived CDR1 and CDR2 are KGHDR and SFDVKD. The CDR3: CATSKGPLGGYTF. For the CDR3, the DNA is TGTGCCACCTCCAAGGGACCGCTGGGCGGCTACACCTTC.

This clonotype was seen only a few times. The chain is built from TRBV14 and TRBJ2-1, with D possibly TRBD2 on 6 matching bases. The CDR3 length is 17 residues. CDR1 and CDR2 from the germline V gene are SGHDN and FVKESK. V was pared by 0 bases and J by 7 bases, with 19 bases between. CDR3 region: CASSQDRGTFAGNEQFF. CDR3 in DNA: TGTGCCAGCAGCCAAGATCGAGGGACTTTCGCAGGTAATGAGCAGTTCTTC.